The source of this TCR beta chain is a study of sequential checkpoint blockade in melanoma (dated by TCRdb to between 2019 and 2020). Study-wide context: Using 1:1 randomization, the trial assigned patients either to first-line nivolumab followed by ipilimumab (arm A) or to ipilimumab followed by nivolumab (arm B). Maintenance nivolumab was given following each of the two trial sequences. DNA from roughly 91 pretreatment melanoma tumor samples underwent TCRbeta immunosequencing. Roughly 20 patients had matched tumor biopsies taken before treatment and at week 13, after single-agent nivolumab (arm A) or ipilimumab (arm B). In 60% to 85% of the matched pre- and post-treatment tumor biopsy pairs, both biopsies came from the same lesion.

Sample treatment or condition, as interpreted from the label and publication: randomized to nivolumab then ipilimumab (arm A) or the reverse (arm B). None of the trial patients had been given prior DNA-damaging chemotherapy. CheckMate 064, a randomized, open-label phase II trial of sequential checkpoint blockade, was the source of the samples, all of which came from patients with melanoma. Genomic DNA from formalin-fixed paraffin-embedded (FFPE) tissue samples served as the input for tumor TCR sequencing. TCRbeta CDR3 regions were immunosequenced from genomic DNA with the immunoSEQ Assay. Before high-throughput sequencing, genomic DNA was amplified using bias-controlled multiplex PCR. As for the original processing: To quantify the absolute abundance of each unique TCRbeta CDR3 region, the sequences were collapsed and filtered. Clonality was defined as 1 minus Pielou's evenness and was calculated using productive rearrangements only. Tumor T-cell fraction was computed by normalizing TCRbeta template counts to usable DNA, estimated from several housekeeping genes. Clones with significantly greater frequencies in on-treatment versus baseline samples were identified using a previously published method. The clones in this table, taken by TCRdb from immuneACCESS, are in-frame only. Not every clone is retained; where verified, under half of the shortfall comes from an unresolved V gene, and the cause of the rest is unknown. Clone size and V and J calls were adopted from that table, with D and trimming inferred from the DNA. For this sample the table gives 15,000 to 20,000 clones, of which 65% to 85% were detected only once. The leading ten clones occupy around 4.8% of the sample.

Study-wide conclusions, independent of this receptor: Tumor T-cell fraction and clonality were correlated with PD-L1 staining and CD8+ T-cell counts, but not with mutational load. Patients whose tumor T-cell fraction and clonality increased by week 13 were about 30 times more likely to achieve clinical benefit. Validation of the response-prediction model combining TCR metrics and mutation burden is needed in larger, independent patient cohorts. Within-arm analyses of tumor T-cell fraction were limited by small sample sizes and reduced statistical power. Among patients in the nivolumab-first arm (arm A), tumor TIL clonality before treatment was associated with response (P = .04).

The CDR3 contains 13 residues, cysteine and phenylalanine counted. Only the CDR3 portion is preserved as DNA: 39 bases, with reading frame beginning at the first base. Trimming leaves V shorter by 4 bases and J shorter by 2 bases, with the junction holding 0 bases beyond the gene matches. The germline V gene gives CDR1 as SGHDN and CDR2 as FVKESK. With respect to this clone: The specificity of this receptor is unknown. The record has no base qualities; no much larger clone is one base away.

The sequence links TRBV14 to TRBJ1-2; a stretch of 8 junction bases matches TRBD1. The sequence derives from a human donor with melanoma. This sample comprised tumor tissue (inferred from file names), obtained from a patient given nivolumab and ipilimumab in sequence. The CDR3 region: CASSRDRNYGYTF. The nucleotides read TGTGCCAGCAGCCGGGACAGGAACTATGGCTACACCTTC.